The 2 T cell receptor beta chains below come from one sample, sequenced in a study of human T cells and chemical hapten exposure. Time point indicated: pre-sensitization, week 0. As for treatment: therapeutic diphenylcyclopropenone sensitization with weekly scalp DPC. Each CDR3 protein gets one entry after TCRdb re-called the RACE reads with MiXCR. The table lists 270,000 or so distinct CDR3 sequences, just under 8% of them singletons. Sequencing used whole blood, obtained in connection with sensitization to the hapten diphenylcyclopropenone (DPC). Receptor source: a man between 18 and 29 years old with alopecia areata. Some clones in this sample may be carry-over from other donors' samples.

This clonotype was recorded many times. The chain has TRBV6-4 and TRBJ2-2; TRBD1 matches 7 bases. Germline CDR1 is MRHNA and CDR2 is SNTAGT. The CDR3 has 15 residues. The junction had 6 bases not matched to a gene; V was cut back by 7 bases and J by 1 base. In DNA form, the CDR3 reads TGTGCCAGCACCCCGACAGGGCAGAACACCGGGGAGCTGTTTTTT. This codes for CASTPTGQNTGELFF.

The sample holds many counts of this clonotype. CDR3 sequence: CASSTGSSYEQYF. Written as DNA, the CDR3 is TGTGCCAGCAGTACAGGAAGCTCCTACGAGCAGTACTTC. The V and J genes are TRBV28 and TRBJ2-7; tentatively, D is TRBD1 (5 bases). The CDR3 length is 13 residues. V gave up 5 bases and J gave up 0 bases, with 8 bases separating them. Per the germline V gene, CDR1 is MDHEN and CDR2 is SYDVKM.